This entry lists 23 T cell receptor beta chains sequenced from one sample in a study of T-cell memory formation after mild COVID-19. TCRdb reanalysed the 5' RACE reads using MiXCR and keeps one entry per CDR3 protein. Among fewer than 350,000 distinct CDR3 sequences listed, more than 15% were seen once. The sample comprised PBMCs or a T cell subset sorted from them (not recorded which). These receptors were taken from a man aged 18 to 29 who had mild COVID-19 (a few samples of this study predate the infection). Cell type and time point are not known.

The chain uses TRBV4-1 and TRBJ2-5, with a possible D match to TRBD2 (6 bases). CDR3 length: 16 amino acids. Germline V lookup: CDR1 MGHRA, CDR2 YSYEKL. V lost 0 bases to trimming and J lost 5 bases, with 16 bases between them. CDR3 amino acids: CASSQDGAGSRETQYF. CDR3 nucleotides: TGCGCCAGCAGCCAAGATGGGGCGGGGAGCAGGGAGACCCAGTACTTC.

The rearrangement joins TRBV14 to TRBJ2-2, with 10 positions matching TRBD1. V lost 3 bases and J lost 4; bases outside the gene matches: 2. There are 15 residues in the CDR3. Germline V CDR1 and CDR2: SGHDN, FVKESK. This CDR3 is CASSQWTGGTGELFF. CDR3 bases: TGTGCCAGCAGCCAGTGGACAGGGGGCACCGGGGAGCTGTTTTTT.

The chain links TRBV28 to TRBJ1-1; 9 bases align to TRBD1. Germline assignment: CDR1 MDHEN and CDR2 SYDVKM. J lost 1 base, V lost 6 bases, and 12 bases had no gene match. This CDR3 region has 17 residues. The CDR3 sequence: CASSPLTQGARNTEAFF. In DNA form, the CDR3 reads TGTGCCAGCAGCCCACTAACACAGGGGGCGAGGAACACTGAAGCTTTCTTT.

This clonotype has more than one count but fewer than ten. The CDR3 sequence is CATSDFRGEQYF. The CDR3 nucleotides are TGTGCCACCAGTGATTTTAGAGGCGAGCAGTACTTC. The J gene is TRBJ2-7, the V gene TRBV24-1, with no clear D. The CDR3 length is 12 residues. Germline V gene sequence: CDR1 KGHDR, CDR2 SFDVKD. V dropped 1 base and J dropped 6 bases, with 6 bases sitting between them.

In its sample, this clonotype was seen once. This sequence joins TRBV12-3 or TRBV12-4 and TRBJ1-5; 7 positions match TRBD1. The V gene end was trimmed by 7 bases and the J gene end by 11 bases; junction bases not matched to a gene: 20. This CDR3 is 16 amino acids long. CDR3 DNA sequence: TGTGCCAGCATGACCCCTGGGGGGCCCGGCGGGACAGCCCAGCATTTT. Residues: CASMTPGGPGGTAQHF.

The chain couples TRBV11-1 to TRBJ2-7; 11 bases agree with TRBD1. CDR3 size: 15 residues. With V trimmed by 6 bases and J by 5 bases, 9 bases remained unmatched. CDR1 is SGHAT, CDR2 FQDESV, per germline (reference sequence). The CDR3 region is CASRETGTGGDEQYF. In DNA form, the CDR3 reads TGTGCCAGCAGGGAAACCGGGACAGGGGGTGACGAGCAGTACTTC.

The CDR3 bases are TGTGCCAGCTCGGGACAGTCGAACACTGAAGCTTTCTTT. Translating it yields CASSGQSNTEAFF. V gene TRBV18 combines with J gene TRBJ1-1, with 7 bases lining up with TRBD1. Germline assignment: CDR1 KGHSH and CDR2 LQKENI. The V segment lost 6 bases and the J segment 1 base; nucleotides outside the gene matches: 2. This CDR3 has 13 residues. The whole variable domain, remainder taken from reference TRBV18 and TRBJ1-1, is NAGVMQNPRHLVRRRGQEARLRCSPMKGHSHVYWYRQLPEEGLKFMVYLQKENIIDESGMPKERFSAEFPKEGPSILRIQQVVRGDSAAYFCASSGQSNTEAFFGQGTRLTVV.

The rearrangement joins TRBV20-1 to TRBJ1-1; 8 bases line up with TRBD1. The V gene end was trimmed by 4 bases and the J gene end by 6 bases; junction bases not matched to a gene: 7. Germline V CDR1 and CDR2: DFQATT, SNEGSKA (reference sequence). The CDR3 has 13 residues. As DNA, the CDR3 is TGCAGTGCTACCGGACAGGGTGGTCCTGAAGCTTTCTTT. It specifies CSATGQGGPEAFF.

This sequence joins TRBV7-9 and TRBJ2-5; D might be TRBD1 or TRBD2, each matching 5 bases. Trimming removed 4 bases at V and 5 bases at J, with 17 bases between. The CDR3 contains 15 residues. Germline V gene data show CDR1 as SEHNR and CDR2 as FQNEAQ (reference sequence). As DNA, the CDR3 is TGTGCCAGCAGCTCGGGACGCTCGACCGGTGAGACCCAGTACTTC. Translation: CASSSGRSTGETQYF.

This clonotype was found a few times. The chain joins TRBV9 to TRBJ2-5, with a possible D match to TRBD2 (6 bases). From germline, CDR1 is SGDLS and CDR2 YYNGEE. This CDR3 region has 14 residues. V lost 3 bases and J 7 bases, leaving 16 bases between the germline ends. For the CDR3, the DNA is TGTGCCAGCAGCGACGGGGGACCCCGGGGGACCCAGTACTTC. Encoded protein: CASSDGGPRGTQYF.

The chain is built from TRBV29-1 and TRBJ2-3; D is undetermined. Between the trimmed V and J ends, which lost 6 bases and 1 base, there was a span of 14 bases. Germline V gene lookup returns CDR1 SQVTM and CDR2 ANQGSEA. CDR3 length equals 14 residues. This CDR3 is CSVATQTRTDTQYF. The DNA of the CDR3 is TGCAGCGTCGCAACCCAAACCCGCACAGATACGCAGTATTTT.

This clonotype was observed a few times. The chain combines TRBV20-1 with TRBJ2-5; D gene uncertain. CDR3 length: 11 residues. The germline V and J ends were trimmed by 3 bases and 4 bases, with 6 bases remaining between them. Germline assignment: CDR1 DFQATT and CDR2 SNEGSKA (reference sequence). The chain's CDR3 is CSASRVETQYF. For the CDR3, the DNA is TGCAGTGCTAGCCGAGTAGAGACCCAGTACTTC.

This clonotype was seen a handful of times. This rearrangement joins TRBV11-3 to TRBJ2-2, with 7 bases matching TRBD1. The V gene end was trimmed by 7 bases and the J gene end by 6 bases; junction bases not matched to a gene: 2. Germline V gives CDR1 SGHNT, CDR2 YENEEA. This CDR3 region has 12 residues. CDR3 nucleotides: TGTGCCAGCAATCAGGGGGCCGGGGAGCTGTTTTTT. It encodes CASNQGAGELFF. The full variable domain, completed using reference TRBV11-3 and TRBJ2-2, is EAGVVQSPRYKIIEKKQPVAFWCNPISGHNTLYWYLQNLGQGPELLIRYENEEAVDDSQLPKDRFSAERLKGVDSTLKIQPAELGDSAVYLCASNQGAGELFFGEGSRLTVL.

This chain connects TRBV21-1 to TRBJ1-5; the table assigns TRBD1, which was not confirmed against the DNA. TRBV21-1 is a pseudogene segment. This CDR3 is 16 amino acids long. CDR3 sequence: CASSKVGTQGYQPQHF. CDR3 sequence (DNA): TGTGCCAGCAGCAAAGTAGGGACACAGGGGTATCAGCCCCAGCATTTT.

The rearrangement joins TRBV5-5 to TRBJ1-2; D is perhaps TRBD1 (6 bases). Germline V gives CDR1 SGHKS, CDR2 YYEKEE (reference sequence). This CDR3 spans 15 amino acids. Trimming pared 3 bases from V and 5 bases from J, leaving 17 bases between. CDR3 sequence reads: CASSSEGDPLYGYTF. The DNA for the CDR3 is TGTGCCAGCAGCTCGGAGGGGGATCCGTTGTATGGCTACACCTTC.

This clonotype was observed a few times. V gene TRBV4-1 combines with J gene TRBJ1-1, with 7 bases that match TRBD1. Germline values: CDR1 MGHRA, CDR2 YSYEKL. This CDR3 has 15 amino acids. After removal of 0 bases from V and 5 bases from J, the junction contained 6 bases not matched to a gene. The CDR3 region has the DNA TGCGCCAGCAGCCAAGACCACAGGGGTAGGACTGAAGCTTTCTTT. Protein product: CASSQDHRGRTEAFF.

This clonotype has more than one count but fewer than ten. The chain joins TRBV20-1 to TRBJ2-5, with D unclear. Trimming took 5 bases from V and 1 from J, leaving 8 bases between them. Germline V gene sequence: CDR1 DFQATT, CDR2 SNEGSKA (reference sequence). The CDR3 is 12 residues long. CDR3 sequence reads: CSAGKSQETQYF. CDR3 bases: TGCAGTGCTGGGAAGTCCCAAGAGACCCAGTACTTC.

This CDR3 is CASSLATGVTEAFF. In DNA form, the CDR3 reads TGTGCCAGCAGTTTGGCGACAGGGGTCACTGAAGCTTTCTTT. This chain links TRBV27 with TRBJ1-1; 8 bases match TRBD1. CDR3 size: 14 residues. V lost 3 bases to trimming and J lost 4 bases; unmatched junction nucleotides: 4. Germline V lookup: CDR1 MNHEY, CDR2 SMNVEV (reference sequence).

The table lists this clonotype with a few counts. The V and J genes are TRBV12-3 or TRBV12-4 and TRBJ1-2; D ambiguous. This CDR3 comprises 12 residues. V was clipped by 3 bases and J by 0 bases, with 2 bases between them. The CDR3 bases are TGTGCCAGCAGTTTCACTAACTATGGCTACACCTTC. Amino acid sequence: CASSFTNYGYTF.

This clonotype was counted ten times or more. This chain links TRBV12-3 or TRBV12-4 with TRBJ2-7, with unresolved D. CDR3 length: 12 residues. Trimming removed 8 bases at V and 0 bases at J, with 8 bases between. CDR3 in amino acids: CASGWGSYEQYF. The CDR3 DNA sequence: TGTGCCAGCGGATGGGGCTCCTACGAGCAGTACTTC.

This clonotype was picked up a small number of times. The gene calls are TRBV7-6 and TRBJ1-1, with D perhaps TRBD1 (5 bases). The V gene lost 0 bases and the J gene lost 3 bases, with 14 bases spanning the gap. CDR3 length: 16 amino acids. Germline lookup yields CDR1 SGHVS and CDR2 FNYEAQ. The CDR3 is CASSLASGWGDTEAFF. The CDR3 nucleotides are TGTGCCAGCAGCTTAGCGTCCGGGTGGGGGGACACTGAAGCTTTCTTT.

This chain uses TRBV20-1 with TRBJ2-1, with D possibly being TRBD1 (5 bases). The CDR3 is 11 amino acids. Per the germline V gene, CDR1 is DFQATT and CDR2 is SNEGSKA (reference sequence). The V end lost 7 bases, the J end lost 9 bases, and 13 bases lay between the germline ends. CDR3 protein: CSEFRVGEQFF. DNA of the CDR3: TGCAGTGAGTTCAGGGTGGGTGAGCAGTTCTTC.

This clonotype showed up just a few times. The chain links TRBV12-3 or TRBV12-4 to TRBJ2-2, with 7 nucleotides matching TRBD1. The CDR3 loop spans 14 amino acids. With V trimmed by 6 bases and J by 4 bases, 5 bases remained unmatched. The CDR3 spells CASRRGGVTGELFF. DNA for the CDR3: TGTGCCAGCAGACGAGGGGGCGTCACCGGGGAGCTGTTTTTT.